This T cell receptor (beta chain) was captured by sequencing in a study of T cells in Graves' hyperthyroidism and ophthalmopathy. TCR beta CDR3 region amplification was performed from RNA transcripts. First-round RT-PCR with HTBI primers amplified the TCR CDR3 region. TCRdb re-called the multiplex PCR reads through MiXCR, storing one row per CDR3 protein. Of some 740,000 distinct CDR3 sequences listed, about 14% are singletons. The CDR3 is 15 residues long. Germline CDR1 reads ENHRY; CDR2 reads SYGVKD. Trimming removed 5 bases from V and 9 bases from J, with 20 bases in between. PBMCs were sourced from approximately 9 ml fresh peripheral blood. About this clonotype itself: What it recognizes is unknown.

Overall study findings and caveats: Blood also held most thyroid clonotypes expanded beyond 0.001.

The gene calls are TRBV10-3 and TRBJ2-1; no reliable D call. Sample: blood. This TCR derives from a woman between 18 and 30 years old with Graves' hyperthyroidism. As DNA, the CDR3 is TGTGCCATCAGTTTCGGTAGTAGGGCGCCCCTTGAGCAGTTCTTC. Translating it yields CAISFGSRAPLEQFF.